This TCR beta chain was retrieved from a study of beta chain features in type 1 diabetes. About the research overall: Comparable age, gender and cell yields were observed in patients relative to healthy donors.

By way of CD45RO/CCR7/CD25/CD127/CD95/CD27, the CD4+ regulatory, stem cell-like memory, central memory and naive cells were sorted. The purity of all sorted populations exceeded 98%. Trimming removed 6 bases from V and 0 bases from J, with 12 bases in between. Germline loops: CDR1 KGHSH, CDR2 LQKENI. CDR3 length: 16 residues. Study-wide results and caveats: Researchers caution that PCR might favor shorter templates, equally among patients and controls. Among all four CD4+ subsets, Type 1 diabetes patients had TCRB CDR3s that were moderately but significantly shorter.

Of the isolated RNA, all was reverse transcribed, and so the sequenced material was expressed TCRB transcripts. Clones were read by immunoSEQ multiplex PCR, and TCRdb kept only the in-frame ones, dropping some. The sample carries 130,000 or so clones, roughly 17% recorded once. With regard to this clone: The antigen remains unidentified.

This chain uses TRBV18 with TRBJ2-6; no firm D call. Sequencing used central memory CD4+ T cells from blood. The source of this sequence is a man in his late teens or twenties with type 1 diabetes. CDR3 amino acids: CASSQPLLSGANVLTF. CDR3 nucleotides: TGTGCCAGCTCGCAGCCGCTCCTCTCTGGGGCCAACGTCCTGACTTTC.